This is a list of T cell receptor beta chains from one sample in a study of T cell responses to AZD1222 COVID-19 vaccine. The table came from immunoSEQ multiplex PCR; TCRdb's copy has only in-frame clones and leaves some out. Of some 81,000 clones listed, 85% to 95% were seen once; the top ten hold around 10%. The input for sequencing was peripheral blood, taken 28 days after the second AZD1222 dose. The receptors originated from an adult who received the AZD1222 COVID-19 vaccine. Each CDR3 is given with its conserved first and last residue. Some rows have no size entry. The others give once, few or many, or a class for an expanded clone.

v_call: TRBV11-2
clone_size: .
j_call: TRBJ2-7
cdr3_aa: CASSSLVRSSYEQYF

v_call: TRBV6-6
clone_size: .
j_call: TRBJ1-2
cdr3_aa: CASSLGQGFGGYTF

v_call: TRBV18
clone_size: .
j_call: TRBJ2-1
cdr3_aa: CASSPRASGVNEQFF

v_call: TRBV9
clone_size: .
j_call: TRBJ2-1
cdr3_aa: CASSVGGMNNEQFF

v_call: TRBV6-4
clone_size: medium-sized
j_call: TRBJ2-3
cdr3_aa: CASSRGQGASDTQYF

v_call: TRBV11-2
clone_size: .
j_call: TRBJ1-1
cdr3_aa: CASSLDPTNTEAFF

v_call: TRBV27
clone_size: .
j_call: TRBJ2-7
cdr3_aa: CASSLLAGYEQYF

v_call: TRBV14
clone_size: .
j_call: TRBJ1-2
cdr3_aa: CASSQGFRSGYTF

v_call: TRBV18
clone_size: .
j_call: TRBJ1-1
cdr3_aa: CASSPSLDRNTEAFF

v_call: TRBV5-1
clone_size: .
j_call: TRBJ2-4
cdr3_aa: CASSLVGAKNIQYF

v_call: TRBV7-8
clone_size: .
j_call: TRBJ1-5
cdr3_aa: CATGRERNQPQHF

v_call: TRBV5-8
clone_size: .
j_call: TRBJ1-6
cdr3_aa: CASSPRSDSYNSPLHF

v_call: TRBV5-4
clone_size: .
j_call: TRBJ1-5
cdr3_aa: CASSLGGGRNQPQHF

v_call: TRBV29-1
clone_size: .
j_call: TRBJ1-4
cdr3_aa: CSVETGSTEKLFF

v_call: TRBV12-5
clone_size: .
j_call: TRBJ1-1
cdr3_aa: CASGTRDSPNTEAFF

v_call: TRBV19
clone_size: .
j_call: TRBJ2-2
cdr3_aa: CASSITRGRFTGELFF

v_call: TRBV5-1
clone_size: .
j_call: TRBJ2-5
cdr3_aa: CASSLAWAAQETQYF

v_call: TRBV27
clone_size: .
j_call: TRBJ2-2
cdr3_aa: CASSGRTGELFF

v_call: TRBV23-1
clone_size: .
j_call: TRBJ1-5
cdr3_aa: CASSKGIGGNQPQHF

v_call: TRBV5-5
clone_size: few
j_call: TRBJ2-5
cdr3_aa: CASSLVATLQETQYF

v_call: TRBV5-4
clone_size: few
j_call: TRBJ2-1
cdr3_aa: CASSLPGGGPYNEQFF

v_call: TRBV11-2
clone_size: .
j_call: TRBJ1-2
cdr3_aa: CASSLGGTAAYTF

v_call: TRBV27
clone_size: few
j_call: TRBJ2-1
cdr3_aa: CASSKQGAYNEQFF

v_call: TRBV7-2
clone_size: .
j_call: TRBJ2-7
cdr3_aa: CASSLGTGWYEQYF

v_call: TRBV6-1
clone_size: once
j_call: TRBJ1-5
cdr3_aa: CASMWHFNQPQHF

v_call: TRBV20-1
clone_size: .
j_call: TRBJ1-5
cdr3_aa: CSASRVGAQHF

v_call: TRBV5-5
clone_size: .
j_call: TRBJ2-7
cdr3_aa: CASSTGYEQYF

v_call: TRBV5-1
clone_size: .
j_call: TRBJ1-1
cdr3_aa: CASILSPGNTEAFF

v_call: TRBV12-3/TRBV12-4
clone_size: few
j_call: TRBJ2-5
cdr3_aa: CASSPGETQYF

v_call: TRBV11-2
clone_size: once
j_call: TRBJ1-2
cdr3_aa: CASRFGRGYTF

v_call: TRBV19
clone_size: .
j_call: TRBJ2-4
cdr3_aa: CASSMSVAKNIQYF

v_call: TRBV2
clone_size: .
j_call: TRBJ2-1
cdr3_aa: CASRVRDRGSSGYNEQFF

v_call: TRBV5-1
clone_size: .
j_call: TRBJ2-3
cdr3_aa: CASSWDSTDTQYF

v_call: TRBV10-1
clone_size: .
j_call: TRBJ2-3
cdr3_aa: CASSAKRGGYTDTQYF

v_call: TRBV28
clone_size: .
j_call: TRBJ2-3
cdr3_aa: CASSLYRLGQDSVTQYF

v_call: TRBV5-6
clone_size: .
j_call: TRBJ1-2
cdr3_aa: CASSLSTGVGYTF

v_call: TRBV30
clone_size: .
j_call: TRBJ2-1
cdr3_aa: CAWTSGGVEQFF

v_call: TRBV11-2
clone_size: .
j_call: TRBJ2-1
cdr3_aa: CASSSHPRGAYNEQFF

v_call: TRBV6-5
clone_size: .
j_call: TRBJ2-5
cdr3_aa: CASSYAPSGIAETQYF

v_call: TRBV14
clone_size: .
j_call: TRBJ1-2
cdr3_aa: CASSPGSGQIYGYTF

v_call: TRBV15
clone_size: .
j_call: TRBJ1-5
cdr3_aa: CATSRGGGSNQPQHF

v_call: TRBV29-1
clone_size: .
j_call: TRBJ2-1
cdr3_aa: CSVEGEVEQFF

v_call: TRBV3-1/TRBV3-2
clone_size: .
j_call: TRBJ2-1
cdr3_aa: CASSLLGDRGFHEQFF

v_call: TRBV5-6
clone_size: .
j_call: TRBJ2-4
cdr3_aa: CASSRTGGGNIQYF

v_call: TRBV5-1
clone_size: .
j_call: TRBJ1-2
cdr3_aa: CASSTQGGLTTNYGYTF

v_call: TRBV11-2
clone_size: .
j_call: TRBJ2-7
cdr3_aa: CASSRGLFSYEQYF

v_call: TRBV6-5
clone_size: .
j_call: TRBJ1-1
cdr3_aa: CASKGNKVTEAFF

v_call: TRBV5-4
clone_size: once
j_call: TRBJ1-3
cdr3_aa: CASREGHTIYF

v_call: TRBV10-3
clone_size: once
j_call: TRBJ2-2
cdr3_aa: CAISEGQGFAGELFF

v_call: TRBV5-1
clone_size: .
j_call: TRBJ1-6
cdr3_aa: CASSLGQGNSPLHF

v_call: TRBV29-1
clone_size: .
j_call: TRBJ1-2
cdr3_aa: CSAGQGGSWGYTF

v_call: TRBV18
clone_size: once
j_call: TRBJ1-2
cdr3_aa: CASSPTDRRLENYGYTF

v_call: TRBV5-5
clone_size: .
j_call: TRBJ1-1
cdr3_aa: CASSGTGALNTEAFF

v_call: TRBV11-3
clone_size: .
j_call: TRBJ1-1
cdr3_aa: CASSSQGNTEAFF